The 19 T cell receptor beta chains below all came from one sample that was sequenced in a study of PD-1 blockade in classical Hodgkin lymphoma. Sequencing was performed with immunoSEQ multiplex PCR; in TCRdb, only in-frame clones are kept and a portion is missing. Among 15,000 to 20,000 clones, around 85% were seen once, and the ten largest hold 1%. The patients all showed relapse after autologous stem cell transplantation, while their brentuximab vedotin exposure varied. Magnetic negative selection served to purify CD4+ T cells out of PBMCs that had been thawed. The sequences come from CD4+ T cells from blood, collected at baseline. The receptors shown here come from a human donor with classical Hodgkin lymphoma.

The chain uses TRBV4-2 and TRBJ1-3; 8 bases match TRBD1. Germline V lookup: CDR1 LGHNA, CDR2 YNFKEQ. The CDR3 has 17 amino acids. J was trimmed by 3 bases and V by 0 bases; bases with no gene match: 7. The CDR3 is CASSQDSPGGHGNTIYF. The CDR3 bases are TGTGCCAGCAGCCAAGATTCTCCAGGGGGCCATGGAAACACCATATATTTT.

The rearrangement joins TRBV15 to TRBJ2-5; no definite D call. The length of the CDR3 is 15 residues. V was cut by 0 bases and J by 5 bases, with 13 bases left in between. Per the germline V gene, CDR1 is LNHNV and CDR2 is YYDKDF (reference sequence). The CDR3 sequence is CATSRDLAGWETQYF. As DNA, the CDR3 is TGTGCCACCAGCAGAGATTTGGCTGGCTGGGAGACCCAGTACTTC.

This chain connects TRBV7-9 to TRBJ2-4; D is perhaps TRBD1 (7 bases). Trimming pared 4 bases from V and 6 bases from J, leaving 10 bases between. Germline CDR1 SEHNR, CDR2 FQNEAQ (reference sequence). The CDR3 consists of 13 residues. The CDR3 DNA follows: TGTGCCAGCAGCTATCAGGGGGGAAACATTCAGTACTTC. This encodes CASSYQGGNIQYF.

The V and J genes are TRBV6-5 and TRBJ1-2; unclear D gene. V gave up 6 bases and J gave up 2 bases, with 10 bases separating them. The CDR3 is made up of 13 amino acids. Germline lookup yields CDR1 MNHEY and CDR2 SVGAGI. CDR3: CASRRPDNYGYTF. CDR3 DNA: TGTGCCAGCAGACGGCCAGACAACTATGGCTACACCTTC.

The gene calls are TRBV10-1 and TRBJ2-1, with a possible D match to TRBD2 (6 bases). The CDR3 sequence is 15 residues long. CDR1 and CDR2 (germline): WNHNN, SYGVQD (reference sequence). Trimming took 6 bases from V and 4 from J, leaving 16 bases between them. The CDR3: CASRVEGWVYNEQFF. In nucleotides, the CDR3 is TGCGCCAGCAGGGTGGAGGGTTGGGTGTACAATGAGCAGTTCTTC.

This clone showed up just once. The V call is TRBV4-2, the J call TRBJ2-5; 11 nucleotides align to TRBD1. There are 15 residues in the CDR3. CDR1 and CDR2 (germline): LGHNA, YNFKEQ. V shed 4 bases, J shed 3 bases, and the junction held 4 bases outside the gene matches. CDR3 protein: CASSRGGQGEETQYF. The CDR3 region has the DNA TGTGCCAGCAGCCGTGGGGGACAGGGGGAAGAGACCCAGTACTTC.

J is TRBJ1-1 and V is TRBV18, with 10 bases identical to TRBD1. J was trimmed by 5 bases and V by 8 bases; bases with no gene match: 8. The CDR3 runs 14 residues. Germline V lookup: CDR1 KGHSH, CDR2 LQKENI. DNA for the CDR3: TGTGCCAGCCTCCCGGGACAGGGGAGGACTGAAGCTTTCTTT. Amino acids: CASLPGQGRTEAFF.

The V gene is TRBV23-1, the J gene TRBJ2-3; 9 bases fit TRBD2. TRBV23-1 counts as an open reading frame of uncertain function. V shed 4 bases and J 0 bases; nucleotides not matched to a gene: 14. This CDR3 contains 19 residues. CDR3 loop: CASSPLSIAGEPSTDTQYF. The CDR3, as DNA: TGCGCCAGCAGTCCATTGTCTATAGCGGGAGAACCCAGCACAGATACGCAGTATTTT.

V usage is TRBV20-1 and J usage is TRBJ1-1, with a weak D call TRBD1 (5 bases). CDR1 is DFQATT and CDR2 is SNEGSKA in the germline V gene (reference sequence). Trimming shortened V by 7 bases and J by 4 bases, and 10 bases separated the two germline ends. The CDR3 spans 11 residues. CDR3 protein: CSGGALTEAFF. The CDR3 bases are TGCAGTGGAGGGGCCCTCACTGAAGCTTTCTTT.

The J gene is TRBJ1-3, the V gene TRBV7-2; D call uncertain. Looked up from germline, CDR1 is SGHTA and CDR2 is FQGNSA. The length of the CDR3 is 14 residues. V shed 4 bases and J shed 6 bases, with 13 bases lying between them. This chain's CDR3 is CASSSNYNANTIYF. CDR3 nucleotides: TGTGCCAGCAGCTCGAATTACAACGCAAACACCATATATTTT.

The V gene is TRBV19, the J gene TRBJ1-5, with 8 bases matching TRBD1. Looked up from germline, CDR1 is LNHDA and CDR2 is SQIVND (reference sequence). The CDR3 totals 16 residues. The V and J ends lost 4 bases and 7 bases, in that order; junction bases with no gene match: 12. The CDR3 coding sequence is TGTGCCAGTAGTACCCTCGGGACAGGAGGAGACCAGCCCCAGCATTTT. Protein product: CASSTLGTGGDQPQHF.

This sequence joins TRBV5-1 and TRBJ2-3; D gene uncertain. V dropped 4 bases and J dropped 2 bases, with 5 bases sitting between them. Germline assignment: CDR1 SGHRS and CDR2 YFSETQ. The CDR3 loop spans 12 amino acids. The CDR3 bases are TGCGCCAGCAGCCAGATCACAGATACGCAGTATTTT. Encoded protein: CASSQITDTQYF.

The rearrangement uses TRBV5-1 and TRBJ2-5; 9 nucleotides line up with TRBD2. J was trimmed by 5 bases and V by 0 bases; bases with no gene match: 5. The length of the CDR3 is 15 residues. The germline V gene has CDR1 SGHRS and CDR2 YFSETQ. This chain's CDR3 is CASSLGGSGSETQYF. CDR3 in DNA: TGCGCCAGCAGCTTGGGTGGTAGCGGGAGTGAGACCCAGTACTTC. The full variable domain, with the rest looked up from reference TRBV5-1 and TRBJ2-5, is KAGVTQTPRYLIKTRGQQVTLSCSPISGHRSVSWYQQTPGQGLQFLFEYFSETQRNKGNFPGRFSGRQFSNSRSEMNVSTLELGDSALYLCASSLGGSGSETQYFGPGTRLLVL.

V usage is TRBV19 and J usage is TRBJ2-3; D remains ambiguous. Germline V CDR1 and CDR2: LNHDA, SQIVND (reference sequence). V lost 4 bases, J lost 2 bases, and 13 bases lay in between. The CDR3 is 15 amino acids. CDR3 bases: TGTGCCAGTAGTAATACCCCGCGCCTCACAGATACGCAGTATTTT. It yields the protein CASSNTPRLTDTQYF.

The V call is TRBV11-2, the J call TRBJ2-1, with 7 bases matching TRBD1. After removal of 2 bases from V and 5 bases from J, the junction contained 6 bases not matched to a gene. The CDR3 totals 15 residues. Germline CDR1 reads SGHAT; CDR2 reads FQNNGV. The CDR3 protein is CASSLLWTGDNEQFF. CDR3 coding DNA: TGTGCCAGCAGCTTACTCTGGACAGGCGACAATGAGCAGTTCTTC.

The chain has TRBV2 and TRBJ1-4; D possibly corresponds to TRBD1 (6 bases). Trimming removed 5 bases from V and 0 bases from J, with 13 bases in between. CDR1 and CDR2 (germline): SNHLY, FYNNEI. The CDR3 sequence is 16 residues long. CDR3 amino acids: CASSSRDTTTNEKLFF. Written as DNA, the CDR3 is TGTGCCAGCAGTAGTCGGGACACTACAACTAATGAAAAACTGTTTTTT.

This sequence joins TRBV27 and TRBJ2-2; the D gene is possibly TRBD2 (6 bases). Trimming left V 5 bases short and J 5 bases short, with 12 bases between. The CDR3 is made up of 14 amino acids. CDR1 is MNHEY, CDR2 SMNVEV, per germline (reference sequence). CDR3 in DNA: TGTGCCAGCAGTCCGACTAGGGTAACCGGGGAGCTGTTTTTT. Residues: CASSPTRVTGELFF.

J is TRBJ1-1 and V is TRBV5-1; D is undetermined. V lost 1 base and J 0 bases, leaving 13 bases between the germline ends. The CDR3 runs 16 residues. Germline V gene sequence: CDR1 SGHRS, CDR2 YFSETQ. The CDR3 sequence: CASSLLSGPLNTEAFF. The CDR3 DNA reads TGCGCCAGCAGCTTGCTGTCAGGACCATTGAACACTGAAGCTTTCTTT.

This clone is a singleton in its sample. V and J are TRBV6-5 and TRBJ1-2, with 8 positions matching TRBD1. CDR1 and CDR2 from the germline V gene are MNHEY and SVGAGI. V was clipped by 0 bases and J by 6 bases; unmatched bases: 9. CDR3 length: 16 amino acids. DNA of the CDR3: TGTGCCAGCAGTTACTCCAGGACAGGGAGAGGAAATGGCTACACCTTC. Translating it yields CASSYSRTGRGNGYTF.